A single sample gave rise to the 26 T cell receptor beta chains below, sequenced in a study of blood T cell repertoires in COVID-19 (dated by TCRdb to about 2020). Library preparation used the immunoSEQ multiplex PCR assay. TCRdb stores this immuneACCESS table with in-frame sequences only. Part of the clones is absent; in the studies checked, under half of the shortfall reflects unresolved V genes, and no reason is known for the rest. The table for this sample lists some 90,000 clones; more than 70% of them were counted only once. The biggest ten clones account for around a quarter of the sample. The sequenced material came from peripheral blood. All receptors derive from a human donor in a cohort sampled during active COVID-19.

This clone is medium-sized. The J gene is TRBJ1-4, the V gene TRBV21-1; the D segment call TRBD1 is taken from the table without a DNA check. TRBV21-1 is given as a pseudogene. This CDR3 has 17 amino acids. CDR3 in amino acids: CASSKLSQGATNEKLFF. For the CDR3, the DNA is TGTGCCAGCAGCAAATTGTCCCAAGGGGCAACTAATGAAAAACTGTTTTTT.

This clone was seen only once. This chain links TRBV10-3 with TRBJ1-5, with 11 bases aligning to TRBD1. There are 13 residues in the CDR3. The V and J ends lost 10 bases and 5 bases, in that order; junction bases with no gene match: 4. CDR1 and CDR2 (germline): ENHRY, SYGVKD. CDR3 residues: CATWDRGDQPQHF. DNA for the CDR3: TGTGCCACGTGGGACAGGGGGGATCAGCCCCAGCATTTT.

The rearrangement joins TRBV18 to TRBJ1-6; D may be TRBD1 (6 bases). Germline V gives CDR1 KGHSH, CDR2 LQKENI. Trimming removed 3 bases at V and 8 bases at J, with 11 bases between. This CDR3 is built from 14 residues. The CDR3 spells CASSPSRTDSPLHF. The CDR3 DNA sequence: TGTGCCAGCTCACCCTCCCGGACAGATTCACCCCTCCACTTT.

This rearrangement joins TRBV5-1 to TRBJ2-3; a possible D gene is TRBD1 (6 bases). This CDR3 is built from 14 residues. With 4 bases removed from V and 3 bases from J, the gap between germline ends came to 12 bases. Per the germline V gene, CDR1 is SGHRS and CDR2 is YFSETQ. CDR3 nucleotide sequence: TGCGCCAGCAGCCAAGGGGACACAACAGATACGCAGTATTTT. This gives the protein CASSQGDTTDTQYF. Using reference TRBV5-1 and TRBJ2-3 for the parts outside the CDR3, the full variable domain is KAGVTQTPRYLIKTRGQQVTLSCSPISGHRSVSWYQQTPGQGLQFLFEYFSETQRNKGNFPGRFSGRQFSNSRSEMNVSTLELGDSALYLCASSQGDTTDTQYFGPGTRLTVL.

The genes are TRBV2 and TRBJ2-1; TRBD2 matches 8 bases. Germline values: CDR1 SNHLY, CDR2 FYNNEI. CDR3 size: 14 residues. With V trimmed by 7 bases and J by 2 bases, 4 bases remained unmatched. CDR3 DNA sequence: TGTGCCAGCACGGAGCGGGGGCCCTACAATGAGCAGTTCTTC. As protein: CASTERGPYNEQFF.

The chain recombines TRBV6-2 or TRBV6-3 with TRBJ2-7, with TRBD2 as a possible D gene (5 bases). Germline CDR1 reads MNHEY; CDR2 reads SVGEGT. Trimming removed 5 bases from V and 1 base from J, with 9 bases in between. CDR3 length: 13 residues. The CDR3 here is CASSHPGSYEQYF. The CDR3 DNA sequence: TGTGCCAGCAGTCACCCGGGGTCCTACGAGCAGTACTTC.

The V and J genes are TRBV27 and TRBJ2-1, with a weak D call TRBD2 (6 bases). This CDR3 spans 14 amino acids. Trimming pared 6 bases from V and 0 bases from J, leaving 9 bases between. The V gene's germline CDR1 is MNHEY and CDR2 SMNVEV (reference sequence). CDR3 DNA sequence: TGTGCCAGCAGAGTGACTAGCTCCTACAATGAGCAGTTCTTC. It is translated as CASRVTSSYNEQFF.

This clone was seen only a few times. The chain is built from TRBV5-4 and TRBJ2-7, with D possibly TRBD1 on 6 matching bases. Germline loops: CDR1 SGHNT, CDR2 YYREEE (reference sequence). The CDR3 loop spans 13 amino acids. Trimming left V 4 bases short and J 1 base short, with 9 bases between. The CDR3 sequence is CASSPDSSYEQYF. The CDR3 bases are TGTGCCAGCAGCCCGGACAGTTCCTACGAGCAGTACTTC.

The chain has TRBV5-1 and TRBJ1-3, with 7 positions matching TRBD1. The CDR3 totals 15 residues. Trimming at V came to 3 bases and at J to 0 bases, leaving 3 bases not matched to a gene. Germline V gene lookup returns CDR1 SGHRS and CDR2 YFSETQ. The CDR3 nucleotides are TGCGCCAGCAGCTCGAACAGGGGCTCTGGAAACACCATATATTTT. Amino acid sequence: CASSSNRGSGNTIYF.

V and J are TRBV18 and TRBJ1-5; no clear D gene. CDR3 size: 13 residues. In germline, CDR1 is KGHSH, CDR2 LQKENI. The ends were cut back, 2 bases at V and 4 bases at J, with 6 bases in the middle. The DNA of the CDR3 is TGTGCCAGCTCACCAAACAGAAATCAGCCCCAGCATTTT. Protein product: CASSPNRNQPQHF.

The chain employs TRBV19 and TRBJ2-1; D remains unclear. In germline, CDR1 is LNHDA, CDR2 SQIVND (reference sequence). The CDR3 is made up of 12 amino acids. Trimming removed 1 base from V and 9 bases from J, with 7 bases in between. The CDR3 is CASSIVSGEQFF. The CDR3 coding sequence is TGTGCCAGTAGTATAGTTTCGGGTGAGCAGTTCTTC.

This rearrangement joins TRBV13 to TRBJ1-1; 7 bases map to TRBD1. The trim removed 0 bases at V and 10 bases at J, leaving 8 bases unmatched. The germline gives CDR1 PRHDT, CDR2 FYEKMQ (reference sequence). This CDR3 has 14 residues. The CDR3: CASSLGQGSSTAFF. In DNA, the CDR3 is TGTGCCAGCAGCTTAGGACAGGGGTCATCAACAGCTTTCTTT.

J is TRBJ2-3 and V is TRBV29-1, with D possibly being TRBD1 (5 bases). V lost 7 bases and J 5 bases, leaving 16 bases between the germline ends. The CDR3 is made up of 13 amino acids. Germline values: CDR1 SQVTM, CDR2 ANQGSEA. The DNA for the CDR3 is TGCAGCGCAAGAAACAGGAGAGGAGATACGCAGTATTTT. It is translated as CSARNRRGDTQYF.

V and J are TRBV2 and TRBJ1-2; D is possibly TRBD1 (5 bases). Germline V gene lookup returns CDR1 SNHLY and CDR2 FYNNEI. V was shortened by 7 bases and J by 7 bases, with 19 bases between the two germline ends. This CDR3 is built from 14 residues. The CDR3 nucleotides read TGTGCCAGCAACTTATTCGCGGCGGGGGGTGGCTACACCTTC. Amino acids: CASNLFAAGGGYTF.

Here the CDR3 DNA reads TGTGCCAGCAGTCGCTTGGAAGGGGCCCCCTACGAGCAGTACTTC. Its translation is CASSRLEGAPYEQYF. The chain combines TRBV7-9 with TRBJ2-7, with a tentative D call TRBD1 (5 bases). The CDR3 extends over 15 amino acids. Germline lookup yields CDR1 SEHNR and CDR2 FQNEAQ (reference sequence). V lost 6 bases and J lost 2, with 17 bases in between.

The chain recombines TRBV6-6 with TRBJ1-3; tentative D call: TRBD1 (6 bases). Germline V CDR1 and CDR2: MNHNY, SVGAGI (reference sequence). The CDR3 totals 15 residues. Trimming removed 0 bases from V and 2 bases from J, with 8 bases in between. CDR3 loop: CASSYSAGAGNTIYF. CDR3 bases: TGTGCCAGCAGTTACTCGGCAGGGGCTGGAAACACCATATATTTT.

This chain joins TRBV12-3 or TRBV12-4 and TRBJ1-2; 11 bases are shared with TRBD1. The CDR3 length is 13 residues. J lost 12 bases, V lost 5 bases, and 8 bases had no gene match. The CDR3 spells CASSPGQGARDTF. CDR3 DNA sequence: TGTGCCAGCAGTCCCGGACAGGGGGCTAGGGACACCTTC.

The V call is TRBV28, the J call TRBJ1-2; 8 bases map to TRBD1. CDR1 and CDR2 from the germline V gene are MDHEN and SYDVKM. The CDR3 runs to 15 residues. The V segment lost 6 bases and the J segment 4 bases; nucleotides outside the gene matches: 10. The chain's CDR3 is CASSRTGSGVYGYTF. The CDR3, as DNA: TGTGCCAGCAGCAGGACAGGGTCGGGGGTCTATGGCTACACCTTC.

A single count supports this clone. The chain employs TRBV14 and TRBJ2-3, with a possible D match to TRBD2 (7 bases). Germline CDR1 and CDR2: SGHDN and FVKESK. Trimming stripped 4 bases from V and 3 bases from J, with 17 bases between. The CDR3 runs 16 residues. The CDR3 protein is CASSLNRGAWTDTQYF. The CDR3 bases are TGTGCCAGCAGCCTCAACCGGGGGGCCTGGACAGATACGCAGTATTTT.

The chain couples TRBV24-1 to TRBJ2-3, with 15 positions matching TRBD2. CDR3 length: 14 residues. The V gene end was trimmed by 4 bases and the J gene end by 10 bases; junction bases not matched to a gene: 2. Germline V gives CDR1 KGHDR, CDR2 SFDVKD. The CDR3 nucleotides read TGTGCCACCAGTGACGGACTAGCGGGGGGGCCGCAGTATTTT. It codes for CATSDGLAGGPQYF.

The rearrangement links TRBV10-3 to TRBJ2-3; D uncertain. CDR1 is ENHRY and CDR2 is SYGVKD in the germline V gene. The germline V and J ends were trimmed by 5 bases and 2 bases, with 8 bases remaining between them. This CDR3 has 13 amino acids. In nucleotides, the CDR3 is TGTGCCATCAGTTACAGCAACACAGATACGCAGTATTTT. Translating gives CAISYSNTDTQYF.

The chain combines TRBV5-1 with TRBJ2-2; 7 bases fit TRBD1. There are 16 residues in the CDR3. The germline gives CDR1 SGHRS, CDR2 YFSETQ. Germline trimming cut 1 base from V and 2 bases from J; bases unmatched to any gene: 5. CDR3 amino acids: CASSLTGTANTGELFF. In nucleotides, the CDR3 is TGCGCCAGCAGCTTGACCGGGACAGCAAACACCGGGGAGCTGTTTTTT.

The chain carries TRBV7-2 and TRBJ2-1; TRBD2 might be the D (6 bases). Germline V gene lookup returns CDR1 SGHTA and CDR2 FQGNSA. The CDR3 length is 14 residues. V was shortened by 6 bases and J by 4 bases, with 13 bases between the two germline ends. The CDR3 loop is CASRPPGAYNEQFF. The CDR3 bases are TGTGCCAGCAGACCCCCGGGAGCTTACAATGAGCAGTTCTTC.

The chain combines TRBV24-1 with TRBJ2-1; tentatively, D is TRBD2 (5 bases). Between the trimmed V and J ends, which lost 3 bases and 3 bases, there was a span of 17 bases. Germline CDR1 is KGHDR and CDR2 is SFDVKD. The CDR3 runs 17 residues. CDR3 in DNA: TGTGCCACCAGTGATGAGGGTCCTGGGGTTTTCTACAATGAGCAGTTCTTC. Protein: CATSDEGPGVFYNEQFF.

This clone was counted a few times. The V gene is TRBV5-1, the J gene TRBJ2-5; D may be TRBD2 (7 bases). The CDR3 is made up of 15 amino acids. Germline V gene lookup returns CDR1 SGHRS and CDR2 YFSETQ. V was pared by 0 bases and J by 7 bases, with 16 bases between. The DNA for the CDR3 is TGCGCCAGCAGCTTGGACAGGGAGGGGGTCGCGACCCAGTACTTC. Its translation: CASSLDREGVATQYF.

The rearrangement uses TRBV6-2 or TRBV6-3 and TRBJ1-1; D is unresolved. Germline V gene sequence: CDR1 MNHEY, CDR2 SVGEGT. There are 14 residues in the CDR3. V was shortened by 5 bases and J by 0 bases, with 10 bases between the two germline ends. The CDR3 DNA is TGTGCCAGCAGTAGCGGACTCATGAACACTGAAGCTTTCTTT. Protein: CASSSGLMNTEAFF.